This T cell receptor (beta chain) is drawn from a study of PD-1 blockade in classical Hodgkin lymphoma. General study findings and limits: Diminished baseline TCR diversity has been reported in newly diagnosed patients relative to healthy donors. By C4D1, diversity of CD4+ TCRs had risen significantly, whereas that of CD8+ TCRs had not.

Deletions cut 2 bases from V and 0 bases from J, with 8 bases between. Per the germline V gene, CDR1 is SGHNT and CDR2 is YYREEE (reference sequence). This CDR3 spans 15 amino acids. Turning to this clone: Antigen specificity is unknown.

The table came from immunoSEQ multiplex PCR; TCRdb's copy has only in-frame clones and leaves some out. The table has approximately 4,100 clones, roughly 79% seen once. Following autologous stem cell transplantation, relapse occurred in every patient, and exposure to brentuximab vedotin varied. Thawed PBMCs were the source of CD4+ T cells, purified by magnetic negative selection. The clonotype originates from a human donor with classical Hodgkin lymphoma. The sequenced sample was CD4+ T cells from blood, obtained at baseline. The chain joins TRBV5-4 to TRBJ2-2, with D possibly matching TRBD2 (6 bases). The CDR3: CASSFRLANTGELFF. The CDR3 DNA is TGTGCCAGCAGCTTCCGACTAGCGAACACCGGGGAGCTGTTTTTT. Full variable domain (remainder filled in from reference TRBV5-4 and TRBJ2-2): ETGVTQSPTHLIKTRGQQVTLRCSSQSGHNTVSWYQQALGQGPQFIFQYYREEENGRGNFPPRFSGLQFPNYSSELNVNALELDDSALYLCASSFRLANTGELFFGEGSRLTVL.